The T cell receptor beta chain described here comes from a study of cytomegalovirus exposure and HLA in healthy donors. The PCR made use of 60 Vbeta and 13 Jbeta primers. TCRdb keeps only in-frame clones here, not all; method: immunoSEQ multiplex PCR. The sample carries about 98,000 clones, about 85% recorded once. Germline CDR1 reads LGHNT; CDR2 reads FRNRAP. The CDR3 is 14 residues long. V lost 1 base and J lost 7, with 13 bases in between. This sequence joins TRBV12-5 and TRBJ1-1; TRBD1 is a possible D gene (6 bases). This TCR came from a female donor in good health and CMV-seropositive. Sequenced material: PBMCs. CDR3 DNA: TGTGCTAGTGGTTTGGGACAGGTACGGGTTGAAGCTTTCTTT. Residues: CASGLGQVRVEAFF.